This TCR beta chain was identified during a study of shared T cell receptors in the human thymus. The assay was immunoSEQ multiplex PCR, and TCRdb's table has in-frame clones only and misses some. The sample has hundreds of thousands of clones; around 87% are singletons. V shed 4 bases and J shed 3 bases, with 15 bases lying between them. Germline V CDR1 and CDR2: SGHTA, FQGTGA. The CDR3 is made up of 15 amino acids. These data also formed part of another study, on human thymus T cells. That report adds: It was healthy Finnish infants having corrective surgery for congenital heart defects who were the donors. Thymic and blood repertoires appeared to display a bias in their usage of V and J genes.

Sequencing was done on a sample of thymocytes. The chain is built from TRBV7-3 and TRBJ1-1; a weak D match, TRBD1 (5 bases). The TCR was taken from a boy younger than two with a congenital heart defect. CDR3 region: CASSYMGGVDTEAFF. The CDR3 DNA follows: TGTGCCAGCAGCTACATGGGAGGGGTCGACACTGAAGCTTTCTTT.